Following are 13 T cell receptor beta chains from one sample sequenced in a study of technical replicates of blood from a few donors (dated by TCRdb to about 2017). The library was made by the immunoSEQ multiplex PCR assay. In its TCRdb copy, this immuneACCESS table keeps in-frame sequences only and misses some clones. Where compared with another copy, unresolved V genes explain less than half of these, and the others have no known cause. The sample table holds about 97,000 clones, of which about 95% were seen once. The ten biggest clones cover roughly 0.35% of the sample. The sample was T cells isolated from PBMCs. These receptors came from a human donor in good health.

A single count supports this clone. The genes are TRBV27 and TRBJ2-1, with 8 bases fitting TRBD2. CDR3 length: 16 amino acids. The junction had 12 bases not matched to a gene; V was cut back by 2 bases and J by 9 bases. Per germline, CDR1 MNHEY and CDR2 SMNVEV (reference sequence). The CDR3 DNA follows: TGTGCCAGCAGTTTAATACCGGGAGGGCGGGGAAGTGAGCAGTTCTTC. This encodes CASSLIPGGRGSEQFF.

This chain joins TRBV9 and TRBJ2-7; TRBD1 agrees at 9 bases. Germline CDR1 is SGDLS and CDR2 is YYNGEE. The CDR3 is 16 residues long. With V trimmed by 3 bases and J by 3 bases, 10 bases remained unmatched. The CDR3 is CASSGRTGEGIYEQYF. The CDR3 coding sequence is TGTGCCAGCAGCGGACGGACAGGGGAGGGAATCTACGAGCAGTACTTC.

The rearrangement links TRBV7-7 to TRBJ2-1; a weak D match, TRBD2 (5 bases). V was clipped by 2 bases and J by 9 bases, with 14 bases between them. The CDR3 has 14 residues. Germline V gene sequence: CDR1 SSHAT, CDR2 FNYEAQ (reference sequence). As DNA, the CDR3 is TGTGCCAGCAGCTTAACCCTCGGGGTGGGTGAGCAGTTCTTC. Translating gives CASSLTLGVGEQFF.

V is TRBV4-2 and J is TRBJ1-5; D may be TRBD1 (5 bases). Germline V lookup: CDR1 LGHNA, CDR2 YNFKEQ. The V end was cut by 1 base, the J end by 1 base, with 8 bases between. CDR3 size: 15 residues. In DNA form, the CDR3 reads TGTGCCAGCAGCCAAGCGGGGGAAAGCAATCAGCCCCAGCATTTT. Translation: CASSQAGESNQPQHF.

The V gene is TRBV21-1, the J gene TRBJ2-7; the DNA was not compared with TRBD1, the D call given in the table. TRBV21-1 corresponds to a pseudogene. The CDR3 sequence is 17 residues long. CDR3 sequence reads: CASSRIYTARRSYEQYF. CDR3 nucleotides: TGTGCCAGCAGCAGAATCTACACAGCCAGACGGTCCTACGAGCAGTACTTC.

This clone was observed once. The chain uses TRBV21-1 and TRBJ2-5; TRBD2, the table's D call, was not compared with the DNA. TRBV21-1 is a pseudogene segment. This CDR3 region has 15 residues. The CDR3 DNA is TGTGCCAGCAGCAAAGGAGTAGGAGGGGTCGGGACCCAGTACTTC. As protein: CASSKGVGGVGTQYF.

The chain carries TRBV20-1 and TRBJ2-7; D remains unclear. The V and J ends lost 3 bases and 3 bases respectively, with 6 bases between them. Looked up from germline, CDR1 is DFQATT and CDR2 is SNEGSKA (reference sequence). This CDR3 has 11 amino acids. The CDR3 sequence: CSASADYEQYF. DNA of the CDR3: TGCAGTGCTAGCGCAGACTACGAGCAGTACTTC.

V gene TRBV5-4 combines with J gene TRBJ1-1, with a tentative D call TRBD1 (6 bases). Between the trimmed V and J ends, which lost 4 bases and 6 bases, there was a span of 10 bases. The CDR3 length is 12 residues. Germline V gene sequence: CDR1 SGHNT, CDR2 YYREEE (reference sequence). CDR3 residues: CASSHGGPEAFF. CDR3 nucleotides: TGTGCCAGCAGCCACGGGGGGCCTGAAGCTTTCTTT.

The CDR3 is CAISGGIGFGNTIYF. CDR3 bases: TGTGCCATCAGTGGAGGGATAGGCTTCGGAAACACCATATATTTT. The chain couples TRBV10-3 to TRBJ1-3; the D is unclear. Per germline, CDR1 ENHRY and CDR2 SYGVKD. The CDR3 consists of 15 residues. Between the trimmed V and J ends, which lost 4 bases and 4 bases, there was a span of 14 bases.

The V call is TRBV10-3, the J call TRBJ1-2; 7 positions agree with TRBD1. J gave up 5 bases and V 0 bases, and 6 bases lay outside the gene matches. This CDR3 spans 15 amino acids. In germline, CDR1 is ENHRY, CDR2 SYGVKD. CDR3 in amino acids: CAISESNRGRYGYTF. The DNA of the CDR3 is TGTGCCATCAGTGAGTCGAACAGGGGAAGGTATGGCTACACCTTC.

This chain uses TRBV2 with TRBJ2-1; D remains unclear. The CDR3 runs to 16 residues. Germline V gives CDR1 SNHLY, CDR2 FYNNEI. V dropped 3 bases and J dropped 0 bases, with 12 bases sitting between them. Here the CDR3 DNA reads TGTGCCAGCAGTGACGCTACTAAGAGCTCCTACAATGAGCAGTTCTTC. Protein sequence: CASSDATKSSYNEQFF.

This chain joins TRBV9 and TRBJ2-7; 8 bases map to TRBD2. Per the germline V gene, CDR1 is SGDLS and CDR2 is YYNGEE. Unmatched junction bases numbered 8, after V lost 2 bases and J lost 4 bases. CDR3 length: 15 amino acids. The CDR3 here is CASSVSAGAGYEQYF. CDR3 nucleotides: TGTGCCAGCAGCGTCTCAGCGGGAGCGGGGTACGAGCAGTACTTC.

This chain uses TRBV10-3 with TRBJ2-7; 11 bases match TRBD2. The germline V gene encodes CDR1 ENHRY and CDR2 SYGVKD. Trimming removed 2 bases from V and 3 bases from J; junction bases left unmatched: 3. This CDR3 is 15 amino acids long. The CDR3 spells CAISEPLAGDYEQYF. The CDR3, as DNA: TGTGCCATCAGTGAGCCACTAGCGGGAGACTACGAGCAGTACTTC.